This TCR beta chain was sequenced in a study of T cell changes during pregnancy in multiple sclerosis. The protocol was immunoSEQ multiplex PCR, while the TCRdb copy is restricted to in-frame clones and leaves out a portion. The repertoire holds about 11,000 clones, with roughly 94% as singletons. V was cut by 9 bases and J by 7 bases, with 10 bases left in between. The CDR3 runs 11 residues. Germline loops: CDR1 SNHLY, CDR2 FYNNEI. This sequence joins TRBV2 and TRBJ2-1; the D gene is possibly TRBD1 (6 bases). The sample was CD4+ T cells from peripheral blood mononuclear cells, taken before pregnancy. The clonotype was recovered from a female donor with multiple sclerosis, enrolled in a pregnancy study. Here the CDR3 DNA reads TGTGCCAGTACAGGGATGAATGAGCAGTTCTTC. It translates to CASTGMNEQFF. Filled out from reference TRBV2 and TRBJ2-1, the complete variable domain reads EPEVTQTPSHQVTQMGQEVILRCVPISNHLYFYWYRQILGQKVEFLVSFYNNEISEKSEIFDDQFSVERPDGSNFTLKIRSTKLEDSAMYFCASTGMNEQFFGPGTRLTVL.